The entry that follows covers one T cell receptor beta chain sequence. The entry originates in a study of blood T cell repertoires in COVID-19. Overall study: Material from acute and convalescent COVID-19 was sourced from the United States, Italy and Spain.

The data were produced by immunoSEQ multiplex PCR, yet TCRdb's version contains in-frame clones alone and is incomplete. Among 140,000 or so clones, roughly 84% were seen once, and the ten largest hold 2.6%. Germline CDR1 and CDR2: MNHEY and SVGAGI. This CDR3 is built from 13 residues. V lost 2 bases and J lost 10, with 9 bases in between. The chain joins TRBV6-5 to TRBJ1-6; no reliable D call. The receptor was derived from a human donor with acute or convalescent COVID-19. The donor label of this sample is uncertain. Sequencing input: peripheral blood. As DNA, the CDR3 is TGTGCCAGCAGTTACGGGCCGGGATCACCCCTCCACTTT. It codes for CASSYGPGSPLHF.